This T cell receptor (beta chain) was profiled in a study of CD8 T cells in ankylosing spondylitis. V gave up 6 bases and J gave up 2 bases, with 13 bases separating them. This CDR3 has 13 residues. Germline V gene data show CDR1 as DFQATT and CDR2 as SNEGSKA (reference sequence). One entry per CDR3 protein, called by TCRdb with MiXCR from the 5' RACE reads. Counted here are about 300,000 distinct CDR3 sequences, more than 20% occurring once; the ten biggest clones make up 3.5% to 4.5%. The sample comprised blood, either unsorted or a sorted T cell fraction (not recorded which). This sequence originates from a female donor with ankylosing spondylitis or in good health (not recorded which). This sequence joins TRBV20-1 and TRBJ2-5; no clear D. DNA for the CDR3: TGCAGTGCCTCGGTCCCTGGACAAGAGACCCAGTACTTC. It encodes CSASVPGQETQYF.